Here is one TCR beta chain with its context. Its antigen remains unidentified. At one end, the junction sequence differs from germline, possibly due to a read error. Germline-derived CDR1 and CDR2 are LGHDT and YNNKEL (reference sequence). This CDR3 has 14 residues. This record belongs to a study of T-cell memory formation after mild COVID-19. As for the study in general: Clusters of TCRs were largely donor specific. The study, taken as a whole, reports: Researchers report contracting CD4+ clones mostly in CM and EM, with CD8+ clones in EMRA.

cDNA libraries for TCR alpha and TCR beta, carrying sample barcodes and UMIs, came from 5'RACE with constant-segment primers. Using its own MiXCR run on the 5' RACE reads, TCRdb lists one record per CDR3 protein. The table lists fewer than 250,000 distinct CDR3 sequences, 25% to 35% of them singletons. The specimen was PBMCs or a T cell subset sorted from them (not recorded which). The TCR comes from an adult woman who had mild COVID-19 (a few samples of this study predate the infection). Cell type and time point are not known. This chain joins TRBV3-1 and TRBJ2-7, with D maybe TRBD2 (5 bases). In DNA, the CDR3 is TGTGCCAGCAGCCAAGAGTTAGCGAACTACAAGCAGTACTTC. It translates to CASSQELANYKQYF.